This TCR beta chain stems from a study of beta chain features in type 1 diabetes. The study, taken as a whole, reports: In all four CD4+ subsets, TCRB CDR3 length was significantly, moderately reduced in type 1 diabetes. Sequencing from cDNA could over-represent high-TCR-expressing cells. A greater similarity of naive, central memory and Treg TCRB repertoires was seen among patients than among healthy donors. Type 1 diabetes patients had fewer VDJ junction insertions and more deletions.

This clone came up a few times. Its antigen is unidentified. With 0 bases clipped from V and 9 bases from J, the junction kept 8 bases outside the gene matches. From germline, CDR1 is SQVTM and CDR2 ANQGSEA. The CDR3 totals 14 residues. Isolated RNA was reverse transcribed in full, so expressed TCRB transcripts were sequenced. Using immunoSEQ multiplex PCR, the repertoire was profiled, and TCRdb retains in-frame clones only, with some absent. Of about 700,000 clones detected, around an eighth appear once; the ten largest clones hold approximately 0.021%. It was via CD45RO/CCR7/CD25/CD127/CD95/CD27 that CD4+ naive, central memory, regulatory and stem cell-like memory cells were sorted.

This clonotype was sampled from a man aged 18 to 35 with type 1 diabetes. The sample comprised naive CD4+ T cells from blood. The chain recombines TRBV29-1 with TRBJ2-7; 10 nucleotides match TRBD1. The CDR3 DNA sequence: TGCAGCGTTGAAGATCAGGACAGGGGGTCCGGGCAGTACTTC. As protein: CSVEDQDRGSGQYF.